One and the same sample provided the 30 T cell receptor beta chains below, sequenced in a study of blood T cell repertoires in COVID-19. The repertoire was sequenced with immunoSEQ multiplex PCR; TCRdb's copy has only in-frame clones and lacks some. This table holds around 150,000 clones, around four fifths found once. The sequencing sample was made of peripheral blood. These receptors originate from a woman older than 75 with acute or convalescent COVID-19.

This clone was recorded only once. The chain has TRBV2 and TRBJ1-5, with a weak D call TRBD1 (6 bases). Trimming took off 4 bases at V and 1 base at J, with 11 bases between the two ends. The CDR3 totals 15 residues. Germline V gene data show CDR1 as SNHLY and CDR2 as FYNNEI. The CDR3 loop is CASSVKDRSNQPQHF. The CDR3 DNA sequence: TGTGCCAGCAGTGTAAAAGACAGGAGCAATCAGCCCCAGCATTTT.

This rearrangement joins TRBV3-1 (or the pseudogene TRBV3-2) to TRBJ2-2; 8 bases agree with TRBD2. In germline, CDR1 is LGHDT, CDR2 YNNKEL (reference sequence). The CDR3 has 17 residues. The junction had 12 bases not matched to a gene; V was cut back by 6 bases and J by 3 bases. CDR3 nucleotide sequence: TGTGCCAGCAGAAGGAACCCCGGGAGGGGGGACACCGGGGAGCTGTTTTTT. Translating gives CASRRNPGRGDTGELFF.

This sequence joins TRBV30 and TRBJ1-1; 8 bases align to TRBD1. The V and J ends lost 4 bases and 7 bases, in that order; junction bases with no gene match: 5. Germline V gene data show CDR1 as GTSNPN and CDR2 as SVGIG (reference sequence). The CDR3 covers 12 residues. This chain's CDR3 is CAWNIGQGEAFF. The CDR3 DNA reads as TGTGCCTGGAACATCGGACAGGGTGAAGCTTTCTTT.

The chain is built from TRBV18 and TRBJ2-5; 10 positions agree with TRBD1. V lost 5 bases to trimming and J lost 1 base; unmatched junction nucleotides: 4. From germline, CDR1 is KGHSH and CDR2 LQKENI. The CDR3 is 15 residues long. For the CDR3, the DNA is TGTGCCAGCTCAGTCCGGGACAGGGGCCAAGAGACCCAGTACTTC. It encodes CASSVRDRGQETQYF.

J is TRBJ1-2 and V is TRBV11-3; a possible D gene is TRBD1 (6 bases). The CDR3 runs 18 residues. Germline V gene lookup returns CDR1 SGHNT and CDR2 YENEEA. V was clipped by 2 bases and J by 3 bases, with 22 bases between them. The CDR3 region is CASSLSGAGRDQHYGYTF. DNA for the CDR3: TGTGCCAGCAGCTTATCGGGGGCTGGGAGGGACCAACACTATGGCTACACCTTC. Together with reference TRBV11-3 and TRBJ1-2, the CDR3 gives the full variable domain: EAGVVQSPRYKIIEKKQPVAFWCNPISGHNTLYWYLQNLGQGPELLIRYENEEAVDDSQLPKDRFSAERLKGVDSTLKIQPAELGDSAVYLCASSLSGAGRDQHYGYTFGSGTRLTVV.

V gene TRBV6-5 combines with J gene TRBJ2-5, with TRBD2 as a possible D gene (7 bases). Looked up from germline, CDR1 is MNHEY and CDR2 is SVGAGI. This CDR3 contains 14 residues. V lost 4 bases, J lost 5 bases, and 14 bases lay in between. The CDR3: CASSLLGGVETQYF. CDR3 nucleotides: TGTGCCAGCAGTTTACTAGGGGGGGTGGAGACCCAGTACTTC.

The rearrangement uses TRBV18 and TRBJ2-7, with D tentatively TRBD2 (6 bases). V was clipped by 2 bases and J by 2 bases, with 19 bases between them. Germline values: CDR1 KGHSH, CDR2 LQKENI. This CDR3 region has 17 residues. CDR3 sequence reads: CASSPGGWGVVAYEQYF. CDR3 nucleotides: TGTGCCAGCTCACCAGGGGGTTGGGGGGTCGTTGCCTACGAGCAGTACTTC.

The rearrangement uses TRBV5-1 and TRBJ1-3; D possibly corresponds to TRBD1 (5 bases). Trimming took off 6 bases at V and 4 bases at J, with 11 bases between the two ends. From germline, CDR1 is SGHRS and CDR2 YFSETQ. The CDR3 covers 13 residues. The CDR3 protein is CASNRGEGNTIYF. CDR3 sequence (DNA): TGCGCCAGCAACCGGGGGGAAGGAAACACCATATATTTT.

This clone turned up a few times. The V and J genes are TRBV6-6 and TRBJ1-1; possible D gene TRBD1, 6 bases. Germline-derived CDR1 and CDR2 are MNHNY and SVGAGI (reference sequence). The CDR3 loop spans 16 amino acids. Between the trimmed V and J ends, which lost 6 bases and 0 bases, there was a span of 17 bases. Here the CDR3 reads CASSPRTESMNTEAFF. CDR3 DNA: TGTGCCAGCAGCCCCCGGACAGAATCAATGAACACTGAAGCTTTCTTT.

This chain links TRBV27 with TRBJ1-1, with a possible D match to TRBD1 (5 bases). Germline V gives CDR1 MNHEY, CDR2 SMNVEV (reference sequence). V was clipped by 0 bases and J by 1 base, with 9 bases between them. The CDR3 length is 15 residues. CDR3 protein: CASSLSTAPNTEAFF. The CDR3 nucleotides are TGTGCCAGCAGTTTATCGACAGCGCCGAACACTGAAGCTTTCTTT.

The chain employs TRBV7-2 and TRBJ1-2, with D maybe TRBD1 (6 bases). The V and J ends lost 5 bases and 8 bases respectively, with 18 bases between them. CDR1 SGHTA and CDR2 FQGNSA come from the germline V gene. CDR3 length: 14 amino acids. The CDR3 DNA follows: TGTGCCAGCAGCCCAGGGCCTCAGGGGATGGGCTACACCTTC. Amino acids: CASSPGPQGMGYTF.

The chain has TRBV5-4 and TRBJ2-5; D perhaps matches TRBD2 (5 bases). The ends were cut back, 5 bases at V and 7 bases at J, with 15 bases in the middle. Germline V gene lookup returns CDR1 SGHNT and CDR2 YYREEE (reference sequence). The CDR3 length is 13 residues. CDR3 bases: TGTGCCAGCAGTGGGGATAGCAGCGGGACCCAGTACTTC. This translates into CASSGDSSGTQYF.

This clone was observed at least ten times. It is unclear where the CDR3 begins or ends on the DNA, so no DNA is shown, and the CDR3 is as TCRdb lists it. The chain recombines TRBV21-1 with TRBJ2-6; the DNA was not used to check the table's D call, TRBD1. TRBV21-1 is noted as a pseudogene. The CDR3 is 18 amino acids in total, end residues counted. The CDR3 sequence: CASSKMWALGSGANVLTF.

The V and J genes are TRBV19 and TRBJ2-1; TRBD1 is a possible D gene (6 bases). Trimming took 3 bases from V and 6 from J, leaving 15 bases between them. The CDR3 spans 15 residues. Looked up from germline, CDR1 is LNHDA and CDR2 is SQIVND (reference sequence). The CDR3 loop reads CASSMQQGDRNEQFF. In DNA, the CDR3 is TGTGCCAGTAGTATGCAACAGGGTGACCGCAATGAGCAGTTCTTC.

The chain is built from TRBV19 and TRBJ2-7, with 11 positions matching TRBD2. The CDR3 loop spans 17 amino acids. Germline CDR1 LNHDA, CDR2 SQIVND (reference sequence). V gave up 3 bases and J gave up 1 base; unmatched junction bases: 8. CDR3 sequence reads: CASSISLAGELSYEQYF. The CDR3 DNA follows: TGTGCCAGTAGTATCTCACTAGCGGGAGAGTTATCCTACGAGCAGTACTTC.

The sample holds a few counts of this clone. The chain has TRBV5-1 and TRBJ1-5; D not resolved. Germline V CDR1 and CDR2: SGHRS, YFSETQ. Trimming stripped 0 bases from V and 6 bases from J, with 10 bases between. The CDR3 sequence is 14 residues long. CDR3 sequence (DNA): TGCGCCAGCAGCTTGGGAGGTTCGGGTCAGCCCCAGCATTTT. This sequence encodes CASSLGGSGQPQHF.

The chain carries TRBV4-2 and TRBJ2-3; 13 bases are a match to TRBD2. J lost 8 bases, V lost 5 bases, and 10 bases had no gene match. The germline gives CDR1 LGHNA, CDR2 YNFKEQ. This CDR3 is built from 16 residues. The CDR3 coding sequence is TGTGCCAGCAGCTTCTTAACCGGGACTAGCGGGGTTACGCAGTATTTT. Protein product: CASSFLTGTSGVTQYF.

The CDR3 DNA reads TGTGCCAGCAGTTTGAGCTCACTAGCGGGAGCCGCCGGGGAGCTGTTTTTT. This sequence encodes CASSLSSLAGAAGELFF. The rearrangement joins TRBV27 to TRBJ2-2, with 11 bases lining up with TRBD2. The V and J ends lost 3 bases and 6 bases, in that order; junction bases with no gene match: 9. CDR1 and CDR2 from the germline V gene are MNHEY and SMNVEV (reference sequence). There are 17 residues in the CDR3.

V usage is TRBV6-5 and J usage is TRBJ2-4, with a tentative D call TRBD1 (5 bases). With 8 bases removed from V and 0 bases from J, the gap between germline ends came to 11 bases. CDR1 is MNHEY, CDR2 SVGAGI, per germline. The CDR3 spans 14 residues. The CDR3 is CASGRGIAKNIQYF. The CDR3 bases are TGTGCCAGCGGAAGGGGAATAGCCAAAAACATTCAGTACTTC.

The chain couples TRBV30 to TRBJ1-5; D may be TRBD1 (5 bases). The CDR3 has 14 amino acids. V gave up 2 bases and J gave up 1 base, with 9 bases separating them. The germline V gene encodes CDR1 GTSNPN and CDR2 SVGIG (reference sequence). CDR3 in DNA: TGTGCCTGGAGTCCGGGGGAGAGCAATCAGCCCCAGCATTTT. This translates into CAWSPGESNQPQHF.

This clone was observed a few times. In DNA, the CDR3 is TGCGCCAGCAGCGCCCTGTGGAGCGGGATTCCCAATGAGCAGTTCTTC. It specifies CASSALWSGIPNEQFF. V and J are TRBV5-1 and TRBJ2-1, with 7 bases identical to TRBD2. V lost 4 bases to trimming and J lost 6 bases; unmatched junction nucleotides: 13. This CDR3 has 16 residues. Germline V CDR1 and CDR2: SGHRS, YFSETQ.

The chain couples TRBV7-2 to TRBJ2-5; D is ambiguous. V dropped 5 bases and J dropped 2 bases, with 3 bases sitting between them. Germline CDR1 and CDR2: SGHTA and FQGNSA. This CDR3 has 11 residues. This chain's CDR3 is CASSQQETQYF. The CDR3 DNA is TGTGCCAGCAGCCAACAAGAGACCCAGTACTTC.

The rearrangement uses TRBV27 and TRBJ1-5; D gene uncertain. Trimming removed 2 bases at V and 0 bases at J, with 8 bases between. The germline V gene has CDR1 MNHEY and CDR2 SMNVEV (reference sequence). The CDR3 has 15 amino acids. This CDR3 reads CASSLAGYSNQPQHF. The CDR3, as DNA: TGTGCCAGCAGTTTAGCAGGCTATAGCAATCAGCCCCAGCATTTT.

This clone was recorded once. The CDR3 is CASRAATGSWTQYF. The CDR3 DNA sequence: TGTGCCAGCAGGGCCGCCACAGGGTCTTGGACCCAGTACTTC. The chain carries TRBV2 and TRBJ2-5; D perhaps matches TRBD1 (6 bases). In germline, CDR1 is SNHLY, CDR2 FYNNEI. Trimming left V 6 bases short and J 7 bases short, with 18 bases between. The CDR3 length is 14 residues.

The sample holds one count of this clone. The chain has TRBV6-5 and TRBJ1-3; D is undetermined. The germline gives CDR1 MNHEY, CDR2 SVGAGI. The V end was cut by 5 bases, the J end by 0 bases, with 11 bases between. CDR3 length: 15 amino acids. As DNA, the CDR3 is TGTGCCAGCAGTCGAGCAGCGAGCTCTGGAAACACCATATATTTT. It is translated as CASSRAASSGNTIYF.

The J gene is TRBJ2-7, the V gene TRBV2, with a weak D call TRBD1 (5 bases). Germline V gene sequence: CDR1 SNHLY, CDR2 FYNNEI. The CDR3 is 14 residues long. V lost 6 bases and J 3 bases, leaving 15 bases between the germline ends. This chain's CDR3 is CASRVTELNYEQYF. The CDR3 coding sequence is TGTGCCAGCAGAGTGACAGAACTCAACTACGAGCAGTACTTC.

This sequence joins TRBV19 and TRBJ1-2; TRBD1 matches at 7 bases. This CDR3 is built from 16 residues. The germline V gene encodes CDR1 LNHDA and CDR2 SQIVND (reference sequence). With V trimmed by 5 bases and J by 6 bases, 15 bases remained unmatched. The CDR3 spells CASSLTTGTRLHGYTF. Here the CDR3 DNA reads TGTGCCAGTAGTCTAACGACAGGGACGAGGCTCCATGGCTACACCTTC.

The chain joins TRBV7-6 to TRBJ2-1, with 10 bases fitting TRBD2. Germline V gene lookup returns CDR1 SGHVS and CDR2 FNYEAQ. CDR3 length: 18 amino acids. With V trimmed by 2 bases and J by 9 bases, 16 bases remained unmatched. DNA for the CDR3: TGTGCCAGCAGCTTATTCTGGGACGTCAGCGGGAGGGGTGGTGAGCAGTTCTTC. This gives the protein CASSLFWDVSGRGGEQFF.

J is TRBJ2-1 and V is TRBV30; unclear D gene. V dropped 4 bases and J dropped 9 bases, with 13 bases sitting between them. Germline CDR1 reads GTSNPN; CDR2 reads SVGIG (reference sequence). CDR3 size: 12 residues. CDR3 in amino acids: CAWKFGYSEQFF. The CDR3 DNA follows: TGTGCCTGGAAATTCGGGTATAGTGAGCAGTTCTTC.

This chain joins TRBV19 and TRBJ1-4; 7 positions agree with TRBD1. The CDR3 has 15 residues. Germline CDR1 LNHDA, CDR2 SQIVND (reference sequence). J was trimmed by 6 bases and V by 7 bases; bases with no gene match: 11. DNA for the CDR3: TGTGCCAGTACCGACAGGGCTAAACTCGATGAAAAACTGTTTTTT. Translating it yields CASTDRAKLDEKLFF.